This TCR beta chain comes out of a study of a mutant IDH1 vaccine in newly diagnosed glioma. Turning to the study itself: Weeks 1, 3, 5, 7, 11, 15, 19 and 23 were when patients received their eight vaccinations. Patients began vaccination 4-6 weeks after radiotherapy alone, or with temozolomide cycles.

The CDR3 has 17 residues. In germline, CDR1 is KGHSH, CDR2 LQKENI. V was cut by 3 bases and J by 2 bases, with 16 bases left in between. In its sample, this clone was seen once. Antigen specificity is unknown. General study findings and limits: Whatever changes occurred in top peripheral T cell clonotypes seemed unrelated to pseudoprogression.

This sample's time point: week 23, last vaccination. Vaccine doses each comprised 300 ug of mutant IDH1 20-mer peptide, with topical imiquimod. Some clones are missing from TCRdb's copy, which holds only in-frame ones; the method was immunoSEQ multiplex PCR. The sample yields under 70,000 clones, around 82% seen once. This receptor was identified in a man aged 18 to 29 with glioma. The gene calls are TRBV18 and TRBJ2-2, with D perhaps TRBD2 (5 bases). The specimen was PBMCs, collected from a glioma patient whose treatment included an IDH1 peptide vaccine. CDR3 in amino acids: CASSPIRRRTNTGELFF. CDR3 bases: TGTGCCAGCTCACCTATTAGGAGGAGGACTAACACCGGGGAGCTGTTTTTT. The whole variable domain, remainder taken from reference TRBV18 and TRBJ2-2, is NAGVMQNPRHLVRRRGQEARLRCSPMKGHSHVYWYRQLPEEGLKFMVYLQKENIIDESGMPKERFSAEFPKEGPSILRIQQVVRGDSAAYFCASSPIRRRTNTGELFFGEGSRLTVL.